The clone carrying this TCR beta chain was recorded a few times. The antigen remains undetermined. V was pared by 1 base and J by 4 bases, with 3 bases of the junction left unmatched. CDR1 is SGHTA and CDR2 is FQGTGA in the germline V gene. The CDR3 is made up of 15 amino acids. The data were obtained in a study of regulatory T cells in long-lasting Graves disease. Study observations and caveats: Relative to new patients (roughly 1,000), persistent patients exhibited greater sharing of public clonotypes (around 3,000). Persistent Graves' cases showed lower TCR diversity than newly diagnosed cases.

Time point in this sample: newly diagnosed GD, antithyroid drugs for less than 3 months. The TCR library was made from RNA that had been extracted from PBMCs in TRIzol. Patients all came to the study from an endocrinology department in Xi'an, China. Arm-PCR of CDR3 regions and iRepertoire HTBI primers were used to build TCR beta libraries. Original handling: Across all samples, more than 60 TRBV segments and 15 or so TRBJ segments were identified. TCRdb re-analysed the multiplex PCR reads in MiXCR, keeping a single row per CDR3 protein. The V and J calls, along with clone size, are taken from TCRdb and not from the paper's own processing. The sample shows about 300,000 distinct CDR3 sequences, 18% of them seen only once.

The rearrangement links TRBV7-3 to TRBJ2-3, with 9 positions matching TRBD2. The source was peripheral blood mononuclear cells (PBMCs), collected at new diagnosis, from a patient treated with antithyroid drugs. The TCR comes from a female donor with Graves disease. The CDR3 spells CASSLIAGDSDTQYF. CDR3 in DNA: TGTGCCAGCAGCTTAATAGCGGGAGATTCAGATACGCAGTATTTT.